Below, 17 T cell receptor beta chains from the same sample are listed, as sequenced in a study of OX40 agonist ivuxolimab in advanced cancers. Measured with immunoSEQ multiplex PCR; TCRdb has only the in-frame clones, and not every one. The sample includes around 95,000 clones, approximately 90% of them seen just once. The sequencing here drew on CD4+ or CD8+ T cells sorted from blood, taken in a trial of the OX40 agonist ivuxolimab. These receptors came from an adult with an advanced solid tumor such as melanoma, head and neck, liver or kidney cancer.

The chain joins TRBV19 to TRBJ2-4; D gene ambiguous. The V end was cut by 5 bases, the J end by 1 base, with 12 bases between. Per germline, CDR1 LNHDA and CDR2 SQIVND (reference sequence). The CDR3 runs to 15 residues. The CDR3 here is CASSPFGGAKNIQYF. DNA of the CDR3: TGTGCCAGTAGTCCGTTCGGTGGGGCCAAAAACATTCAGTACTTC.

In DNA form, the CDR3 reads TGTGCCAGCAGTTTAACACCTACACTTTCCTACAATGAGCAGTTCTTC. Protein product: CASSLTPTLSYNEQFF. V is TRBV27 and J is TRBJ2-1, with D hard to call. V was pared by 2 bases and J by 1 base, with 12 bases between. The CDR3 loop spans 16 amino acids. Germline loops: CDR1 MNHEY, CDR2 SMNVEV (reference sequence).

The genes are TRBV7-9 and TRBJ1-6, with D hard to call. The CDR3 loop spans 13 amino acids. CDR1 SEHNR and CDR2 FQNEAQ come from the germline V gene (reference sequence). Trimming left V 4 bases short and J 10 bases short, with 11 bases between. CDR3 residues: CASSSPADSPLHF. The CDR3 nucleotides read TGTGCCAGCAGCTCCCCCGCCGACTCACCCCTCCACTTT.

The CDR3 DNA follows: TGTGCCTCTAAACAGGGGGCGCGGACCGGGGAGCTGTTTTTT. It translates to CASKQGARTGELFF. This sequence joins TRBV30 and TRBJ2-2; 9 bases are a match to TRBD1. Unmatched junction bases numbered 8, after V lost 7 bases and J lost 5 bases. The germline V gene encodes CDR1 GTSNPN and CDR2 SVGIG (reference sequence). The CDR3 is 14 residues long. The full variable domain, with the rest looked up from reference TRBV30 and TRBJ2-2, is SQTIHQWPATLVQPVGSPLSLECTVEGTSNPNLYWYRQAAGRGLQLLFYSVGIGQISSEVPQNLSASRPQDRQFILSSKKLLLSDSGFYLCASKQGARTGELFFGEGSRLTVL.

The chain carries TRBV6-1 and TRBJ1-5; D is undetermined. V shed 3 bases and J shed 4 bases, with 10 bases lying between them. The CDR3 spans 14 residues. CDR1 and CDR2 from the germline V gene are MNHNS and SASEGT. The CDR3 loop is CASSDFEGNQPQHF. In DNA, the CDR3 is TGTGCCAGCAGTGATTTCGAGGGAAATCAGCCCCAGCATTTT.

The chain has TRBV2 and TRBJ2-2, with D possibly TRBD2 on 6 matching bases. Trimming removed 8 bases from V and 1 base from J, with 11 bases in between. The germline V gene has CDR1 SNHLY and CDR2 FYNNEI. The CDR3 consists of 14 residues. The CDR3 reads CASERDLNTGELFF. DNA for the CDR3: TGTGCCAGCGAACGGGACTTGAACACCGGGGAGCTGTTTTTT.

This sequence joins TRBV5-1 and TRBJ1-3, with D possibly TRBD1 on 5 matching bases. This CDR3 contains 14 residues. V was shortened by 3 bases and J by 0 bases, with 7 bases between the two germline ends. Germline assignment: CDR1 SGHRS and CDR2 YFSETQ. CDR3 sequence: CASSSGHSGNTIYF. CDR3 bases: TGCGCCAGCAGCTCAGGGCACTCTGGAAACACCATATATTTT.

V gene TRBV29-1 combines with J gene TRBJ2-3; the match to TRBD1 covers 8 bases. The CDR3 has 12 amino acids. Germline CDR1 and CDR2: SQVTM and ANQGSEA. The V gene end was trimmed by 8 bases and the J gene end by 3 bases; junction bases not matched to a gene: 4. In nucleotides, the CDR3 is TGCAGCCTAACAGGGGGGACAGATACGCAGTATTTT. Translated: CSLTGGTDTQYF.

For the CDR3, the DNA is TGTGCCAGCACCATGACAGGGGAGAACACTGAAGCTTTCTTT. Translation: CASTMTGENTEAFF. This chain uses TRBV9 with TRBJ1-1; 8 bases are shared with TRBD1. The trim removed 6 bases at V and 1 base at J, leaving 5 bases unmatched. The CDR3 loop spans 14 amino acids. Per the germline V gene, CDR1 is SGDLS and CDR2 is YYNGEE.

J is TRBJ1-6 and V is TRBV6-1, with 7 positions matching TRBD1. The V gene end was trimmed by 3 bases and the J gene end by 5 bases; junction bases not matched to a gene: 4. From germline, CDR1 is MNHNS and CDR2 SASEGT. CDR3 length: 15 residues. The CDR3 loop is CASSDQGGNNSPLHF. CDR3 bases: TGTGCCAGCAGTGATCAGGGGGGGAATAATTCACCCCTCCACTTT.

The rearrangement joins TRBV18 to TRBJ1-3, with D unclear. Germline-derived CDR1 and CDR2 are KGHSH and LQKENI. There are 14 residues in the CDR3. Trimming cost V 3 bases and J 0 bases, with 6 bases left between them. The CDR3 reads CASSPGISGNTIYF. CDR3 bases: TGTGCCAGCTCACCGGGGATCTCTGGAAACACCATATATTTT.

Written as DNA, the CDR3 is TGTGCCATCAGTAGCTCTAATAGTCAGCCCCAGCATTTT. Translating gives CAISSSNSQPQHF. The V gene is TRBV10-3, the J gene TRBJ1-5; D is unclear. The V gene lost 5 bases and the J gene lost 6 bases, with 11 bases spanning the gap. The CDR3 contains 13 residues. Per germline, CDR1 ENHRY and CDR2 SYGVKD.

The chain combines TRBV2 with TRBJ2-1; either TRBD1 or TRBD2 may supply D (6 bases each). Trimming cost V 6 bases and J 8 bases, with 14 bases left between them. This CDR3 is built from 13 residues. Per germline, CDR1 SNHLY and CDR2 FYNNEI. The DNA of the CDR3 is TGTGCCAGCAGGGGACCCGGGGGCGATGAGCAGTTCTTC. This translates into CASRGPGGDEQFF.

This chain links TRBV15 with TRBJ2-7, with 7 bases matching TRBD1. Germline CDR1 reads LNHNV; CDR2 reads YYDKDF (reference sequence). The V segment lost 4 bases and the J segment 5 bases; nucleotides outside the gene matches: 8. This CDR3 has 14 residues. The CDR3 loop is CATSIRQGSHEQYF. CDR3 nucleotide sequence: TGTGCCACCAGCATTCGACAGGGTTCTCACGAGCAGTACTTC.

V gene TRBV28 combines with J gene TRBJ2-1, with a weak D call TRBD2 (7 bases). Germline V gene sequence: CDR1 MDHEN, CDR2 SYDVKM. Trimming stripped 6 bases from V and 4 bases from J, with 19 bases between. CDR3 length: 16 residues. In nucleotides, the CDR3 is TGTGCCAGCAGGGGTTTGGGGGGGCTAAGGTACAATGAGCAGTTCTTC. It translates to CASRGLGGLRYNEQFF.

The chain's CDR3 is CASGDNNQPQHF. CDR3 DNA: TGTGCCAGCGGGGACAACAATCAGCCCCAGCATTTT. The V and J genes are TRBV28 and TRBJ1-5, with D maybe TRBD1 (6 bases). The CDR3 totals 12 residues. Germline CDR1 is MDHEN and CDR2 is SYDVKM. Deletions cut 8 bases from V and 3 bases from J, with 8 bases between.

This chain links TRBV5-1 with TRBJ2-5; possible D gene TRBD2, 5 bases. V shed 4 bases and J shed 2 bases, with 15 bases lying between them. The CDR3 is made up of 15 amino acids. The germline CDR1 and CDR2 sequences are SGHRS and YFSETQ. The CDR3 here is CASSPTKREQETQYF. For the CDR3, the DNA is TGCGCCAGCAGCCCCACCAAGAGGGAGCAAGAGACCCAGTACTTC.